The 28 T cell receptor beta chains listed next were all sequenced from one sample in a study of T cells in Graves' hyperthyroidism and ophthalmopathy. The source material, RNA transcripts, was used to amplify TCR beta CDR3 regions. During a first-round RT-PCR of the TCR CDR3, the HTBI primer set was used. TCRdb called the multiplex PCR reads again in MiXCR, with one record for every CDR3 protein. The sample lists around 540,000 distinct CDR3 sequences, roughly 50% seen once, with roughly 8.2% in the top ten. Sequences were obtained from peripheral blood or thyroid tissue (not recorded which). The receptors shown here come from a woman under 30 with Graves' hyperthyroidism.

The chain has TRBV2 and TRBJ1-1, with 9 bases identical to TRBD1. Germline V gene sequence: CDR1 SNHLY, CDR2 FYNNEI. The CDR3 loop spans 19 amino acids. Trimming at V came to 4 bases and at J to 3 bases, leaving 18 bases not matched to a gene. CDR3 coding DNA: TGTGCCAGCAGTGGGGGACAGGGTATTAGGGGCGAAGGAGACACTGAAGCTTTCTTT. Protein product: CASSGGQGIRGEGDTEAFF.

This sequence joins TRBV6-5 and TRBJ2-7; TRBD2 aligns across 8 bases. V shed 8 bases and J 2 bases; nucleotides not matched to a gene: 8. The germline V gene encodes CDR1 MNHEY and CDR2 SVGAGI. The CDR3 is 14 residues long. The CDR3 bases are TGTGCCAGCGGGCGCCGGGAGGGACCCTACGAGCAGTACTTC. Translation gives CASGRREGPYEQYF.

A few counts support this clonotype. V is TRBV2 and J is TRBJ1-3; 9 bases are a match to TRBD1. The CDR3 extends over 14 amino acids. The ends lost 6 bases at V and 4 bases at J; junction bases unmatched: 4. Germline V gene lookup returns CDR1 SNHLY and CDR2 FYNNEI. Here the CDR3 DNA reads TGTGCCAGCAGCCCCGGACAGGGGGGAAACACCATATATTTT. The encoded protein is CASSPGQGGNTIYF.

The chain carries TRBV7-9 and TRBJ1-6; 8 bases fit TRBD1. There are 15 residues in the CDR3. CDR1 and CDR2 from the germline V gene are SEHNR and FQNEAQ (reference sequence). The V and J ends lost 5 bases and 7 bases, in that order; junction bases with no gene match: 7. As DNA, the CDR3 is TGTGCCAGCAGCCAATCGGGACAGGCCAATTCACCCCTCCACTTT. This gives the protein CASSQSGQANSPLHF.

The chain is built from TRBV7-8 and TRBJ1-6, with D perhaps TRBD1 (5 bases). The CDR3 extends over 18 amino acids. Germline V gene data show CDR1 as SGHVS and CDR2 as FQNEAQ. The V and J ends lost 5 bases and 6 bases respectively, with 23 bases between them. The chain's CDR3 is CASSRTDYRDSSNSPLHF. CDR3 in DNA: TGTGCCAGCAGCCGTACAGACTACCGGGACTCAAGTAATTCACCCCTCCACTTT.

This sequence joins TRBV10-3 and TRBJ1-1, with unresolved D. Germline V lookup: CDR1 ENHRY, CDR2 SYGVKD. The ends were cut back, 4 bases at V and 10 bases at J, with 13 bases in the middle. This CDR3 comprises 12 residues. The CDR3 DNA reads TGTGCCATCAGTGGGGCCGGGAGAGGAGCTTTCTTT. Its translation: CAISGAGRGAFF.

The V and J genes are TRBV20-1 and TRBJ1-5, with 7 positions matching TRBD1. The trim removed 3 bases at V and 1 base at J, leaving 6 bases unmatched. Germline CDR1 and CDR2: DFQATT and SNEGSKA (reference sequence). This CDR3 contains 15 residues. CDR3 nucleotide sequence: TGCAGTGCTAGGTTATCGGGACAGAGCAATCAGCCCCAGCATTTT. It is translated as CSARLSGQSNQPQHF.

This clonotype was seen just once. The chain couples TRBV7-2 to TRBJ1-6, with D perhaps TRBD1 (5 bases). This CDR3 contains 15 residues. V lost 5 bases, J lost 8 bases, and 16 bases lay in between. Germline loops: CDR1 SGHTA, CDR2 FQGNSA. CDR3 in DNA: TGTGCCAGCAGCCCGAAAATTGGGACGGATTCACCCCTCCACTTT. Encoded protein: CASSPKIGTDSPLHF.

V and J are TRBV10-3 and TRBJ2-7; D is possibly TRBD1 or TRBD2 (6 bases each). The CDR3 contains 14 residues. The V end was cut by 3 bases, the J end by 5 bases, with 14 bases between. From germline, CDR1 is ENHRY and CDR2 SYGVKD. The CDR3 region is CAISDVQGGDEQYF. The CDR3 DNA sequence: TGTGCCATCAGTGACGTACAGGGAGGCGACGAGCAGTACTTC.

This clonotype was recorded a few times. The chain couples TRBV5-1 to TRBJ2-7; 13 bases map to TRBD2. The CDR3 runs 15 residues. Germline CDR1 and CDR2: SGHRS and YFSETQ. J was trimmed by 6 bases and V by 4 bases; bases with no gene match: 7. The CDR3 sequence is CASSPGLAGDGEQYF. The DNA of the CDR3 is TGCGCCAGCAGCCCTGGACTAGCGGGAGACGGCGAGCAGTACTTC. Based on the CDR3 plus reference TRBV5-1 and TRBJ2-7, the full variable domain is KAGVTQTPRYLIKTRGQQVTLSCSPISGHRSVSWYQQTPGQGLQFLFEYFSETQRNKGNFPGRFSGRQFSNSRSEMNVSTLELGDSALYLCASSPGLAGDGEQYFGPGTRLTVT.

The chain links TRBV25-1 to TRBJ1-2; the D is unclear. Trimming took off 6 bases at V and 3 bases at J, with 17 bases between the two ends. From germline, CDR1 is MGHDK and CDR2 SYGVNS. The CDR3 length is 15 residues. The chain's CDR3 is CASSQDLRADYGYTF. The DNA of the CDR3 is TGTGCCAGCAGCCAAGATCTCCGGGCCGACTATGGCTACACCTTC.

The chain combines TRBV29-1 with TRBJ2-5; 7 nucleotides align to TRBD2. Looked up from germline, CDR1 is SQVTM and CDR2 is ANQGSEA. Trimming cost V 8 bases and J 1 base; bases outside gene matches: 7. The CDR3 length is 13 residues. In nucleotides, the CDR3 is TGCAGCAGCCGGGGGAGGGCCCAAGAGACCCAGTACTTC. Translating gives CSSRGRAQETQYF.

To note about this clonotype: The CDR3 does not end in the conserved phenylalanine or tryptophan, so this is likely a read error. The DNA is omitted, as the CDR3 cannot be located on it reliably, and the CDR3 follows TCRdb's listing. The genes are TRBV10-3 and TRBJ1-6; the D call of TRBD1 is as the table states it, not checked on the DNA. CDR1 and CDR2 from the germline V gene are ENHRY and SYGVKD. Including both end residues, the CDR3 is 8 amino acids long. The CDR3 reads CASSEDSL.

Worth noting for this clonotype: At one end, the junction sequence differs from germline, possibly due to a read error. The rearrangement uses TRBV6-1 and TRBJ1-4; no definite D call. The CDR3 covers 13 residues. The V gene's germline CDR1 is MNHNS and CDR2 SASEGT. The CDR3 loop reads CASGERRNEKLFF. The CDR3 nucleotides read TGTGCCAGCGGTGAACGGCGGAATGAAAAACTGTTTTTT.

The chain joins TRBV29-1 to TRBJ1-2; D remains unclear. There are 11 residues in the CDR3. The ends were cut back, 8 bases at V and 5 bases at J, with 12 bases in the middle. Germline CDR1 is SQVTM and CDR2 is ANQGSEA. CDR3: CSHVTAYGYTF. CDR3 nucleotide sequence: TGCAGCCATGTGACCGCGTATGGCTACACCTTC.

The chain has TRBV15 and TRBJ2-7, with 12 positions matching TRBD1. In germline, CDR1 is LNHNV, CDR2 YYDKDF (reference sequence). V trimming: 5 bases; J trimming: 3 bases; junction bases outside the gene matches: 11. The CDR3 covers 17 residues. Here the CDR3 DNA reads TGTGCCACCAGCTTGGACAGGGGACAGGGGGCGAGCTACGAGCAGTACTTC. It translates to CATSLDRGQGASYEQYF.

CDR3 sequence reads: CASSLPAGQETQYF. Here the CDR3 DNA reads TGTGCCAGCAGCTTGCCCGCAGGTCAAGAGACCCAGTACTTC. This chain joins TRBV3-1 and TRBJ2-5, with D unclear. Trimming pared 5 bases from V and 2 bases from J, leaving 12 bases between. The CDR3 spans 14 residues. CDR1 and CDR2 (germline): LGHDT, YNNKEL (reference sequence).

This clonotype was seen many times. The rearrangement uses TRBV15 and TRBJ1-6; D may be TRBD1 (5 bases). CDR1 LNHNV and CDR2 YYDKDF come from the germline V gene (reference sequence). The CDR3 extends over 17 amino acids. V lost 5 bases, J lost 3 bases, and 17 bases lay in between. The CDR3 loop is CATSVDSPEVYNSPLHF. CDR3 sequence (DNA): TGTGCCACCAGCGTTGACAGCCCCGAAGTCTATAATTCACCCCTCCACTTT.

Worth noting for this clonotype: An end of the junction does not agree with germline; a read error may underlie this. The chain uses TRBV7-9 and TRBJ1-2; tentative D call: TRBD1 (5 bases). This CDR3 contains 14 residues. CDR1 SEHNR and CDR2 FQNEAQ come from the germline V gene (reference sequence). The CDR3 sequence is CASSLGEGAYGYTF. The CDR3 region has the DNA TGTGCCAGCAGTTTAGGGGAGGGCGCCTACGGCTACACCTTC. The variable domain in full, with the rest retrieved from reference TRBV7-9 and TRBJ1-2, is DTGVSQNPRHKITKRGQNVTFRCDPISEHNRLYWYRQTLGQGPEFLTYFQNEAQLEKSRLLSDRFSAERPKGSFSTLEIQRTEQGDSAMYLCASSLGEGAYGYTFGSGTRLTVV.

In this sample, this clonotype turned up a few times. The V gene is TRBV7-8, the J gene TRBJ1-3; D is possibly TRBD1 (6 bases). CDR1 is SGHVS, CDR2 FQNEAQ, per germline. This CDR3 comprises 15 residues. With 1 base removed from V and 4 bases from J, the gap between germline ends came to 11 bases. The CDR3 DNA follows: TGTGCCAGCAGCTTAGACAGGGCCTCGGGAAACACCATATATTTT. Protein: CASSLDRASGNTIYF.

This clonotype was recorded at least ten times. V gene TRBV20-1 combines with J gene TRBJ2-5, with TRBD1 matching over 10 bases. The CDR3 runs 13 residues. Unmatched junction bases numbered 0, after V lost 1 base and J lost 4 bases. Germline V gene lookup returns CDR1 DFQATT and CDR2 SNEGSKA (reference sequence). The CDR3 is CSARGQGAETQYF. In nucleotides, the CDR3 is TGCAGTGCTAGAGGACAGGGGGCAGAGACCCAGTACTTC.

This clonotype was counted many times. The V and J genes are TRBV7-9 and TRBJ2-5; weak D call: TRBD1 (6 bases). The germline CDR1 and CDR2 sequences are SEHNR and FQNEAQ (reference sequence). The CDR3 is made up of 15 amino acids. V gave up 3 bases and J gave up 5 bases, with 16 bases separating them. The CDR3: CASSFGDRLGETQYF. The CDR3 DNA reads as TGTGCCAGCAGCTTCGGCGACAGGCTCGGGGAGACCCAGTACTTC.

V is TRBV20-1 and J is TRBJ1-3, with 8 bases fitting TRBD1. Germline V gene lookup returns CDR1 DFQATT and CDR2 SNEGSKA (reference sequence). The CDR3 runs 14 residues. V lost 6 bases and J lost 4; bases outside the gene matches: 8. The CDR3 DNA is TGCAGTGCGAGTACACAGGGGGTCGGAAACACCATATATTTT. Protein: CSASTQGVGNTIYF.

This clonotype showed up many times. The V and J genes are TRBV7-9 and TRBJ1-1, with D possibly matching TRBD1 (5 bases). Trimming took off 5 bases at V and 5 bases at J, with 12 bases between the two ends. The V gene's germline CDR1 is SEHNR and CDR2 FQNEAQ (reference sequence). The CDR3 loop spans 13 amino acids. CDR3 in DNA: TGTGCCAGCAGCCTGGACAAAAGGACTGAAGCTTTCTTT. It is translated as CASSLDKRTEAFF. The full variable domain, rest sourced from reference TRBV7-9 and TRBJ1-1, is DTGVSQNPRHKITKRGQNVTFRCDPISEHNRLYWYRQTLGQGPEFLTYFQNEAQLEKSRLLSDRFSAERPKGSFSTLEIQRTEQGDSAMYLCASSLDKRTEAFFGQGTRLTVV.

In this sample, this clonotype turned up a few times. The chain joins TRBV5-8 to TRBJ1-2; TRBD1 agrees at 9 bases. The CDR3 consists of 15 residues. V lost 0 bases to trimming and J lost 4 bases; unmatched junction nucleotides: 4. Looked up from germline, CDR1 is SGHTS and CDR2 is YDEGEE. The CDR3 sequence: CASSLAPGQGYGYTF. DNA for the CDR3: TGTGCCAGCAGCTTGGCTCCGGGACAGGGCTATGGCTACACCTTC.

This clonotype has a count of ten or more. The rearrangement links TRBV24-1 to TRBJ2-2; D is uncertain. V gave up 4 bases and J gave up 0 bases, with 5 bases separating them. The CDR3 runs 14 residues. The germline CDR1 and CDR2 sequences are KGHDR and SFDVKD. The DNA for the CDR3 is TGTGCCACCAGTGAGTCCGCGAACACCGGGGAGCTGTTTTTT. Its translation is CATSESANTGELFF.

Concerning this clonotype itself: A read error may produce the germline difference seen at one junction end. This sequence joins TRBV20-1 and TRBJ1-1; TRBD1 agrees at 10 bases. The end of the DNA aligns better with TRBJ2-2, so the J call may be wrong. The CDR3 covers 13 residues. The germline V gene encodes CDR1 DFQATT and CDR2 SNEGSKA (reference sequence). CDR3 loop: CSARTGGTGKLFF. The CDR3 coding sequence is TGCAGTGCAAGGACAGGGGGGACCGGGAAGCTGTTTTTT.

The chain couples TRBV4-2 to TRBJ2-7, with 9 bases matching TRBD2. Germline V gene sequence: CDR1 LGHNA, CDR2 YNFKEQ. The CDR3 loop spans 16 amino acids. Losses at the gene ends were 0 bases for V and 1 base for J; bases not matched to a gene: 4. CDR3 region: CASSQDSLAGSYEQYF. In nucleotides, the CDR3 is TGTGCCAGCAGCCAAGATTCCCTAGCGGGGTCCTACGAGCAGTACTTC.